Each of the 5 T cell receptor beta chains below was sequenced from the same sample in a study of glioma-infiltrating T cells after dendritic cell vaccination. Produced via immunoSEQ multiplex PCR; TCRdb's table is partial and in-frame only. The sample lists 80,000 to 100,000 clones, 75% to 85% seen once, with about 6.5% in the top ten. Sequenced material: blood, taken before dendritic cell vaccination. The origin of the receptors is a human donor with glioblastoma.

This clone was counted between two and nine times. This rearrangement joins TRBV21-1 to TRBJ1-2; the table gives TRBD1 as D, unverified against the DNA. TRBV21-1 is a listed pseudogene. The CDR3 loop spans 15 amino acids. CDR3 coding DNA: TGTGCCAGCAGCTCCCTGGCGGACAGACCCTATGGCTACACCTTC. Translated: CASSSLADRPYGYTF.

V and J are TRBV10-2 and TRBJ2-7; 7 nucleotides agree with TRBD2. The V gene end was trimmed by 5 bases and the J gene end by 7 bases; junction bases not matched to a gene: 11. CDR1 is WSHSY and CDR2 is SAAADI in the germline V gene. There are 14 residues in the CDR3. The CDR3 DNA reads TGCGCCAGCAGTCTTAAGCGGGACCGGCGGGAGCAGTACTTC. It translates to CASSLKRDRREQYF.

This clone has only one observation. CDR3 protein: CASSYGPGLETQYF. The DNA for the CDR3 is TGCGCCAGCAGCTACGGACCGGGACTAGAGACCCAGTACTTC. The rearrangement joins TRBV5-1 to TRBJ2-5; D might be TRBD2 (6 bases). V lost 3 bases and J lost 4, with 13 bases in between. The CDR3 runs 14 residues. Per the germline V gene, CDR1 is SGHRS and CDR2 is YFSETQ.

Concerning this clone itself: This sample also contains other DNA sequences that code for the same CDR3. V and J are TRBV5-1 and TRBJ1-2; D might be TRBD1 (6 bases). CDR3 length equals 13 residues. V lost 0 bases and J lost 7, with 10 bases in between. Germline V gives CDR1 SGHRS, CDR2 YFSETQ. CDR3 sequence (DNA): TGCGCCAGCAGCTTGGACAGGGTCGGTGGCTACACCTTC. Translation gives CASSLDRVGGYTF.

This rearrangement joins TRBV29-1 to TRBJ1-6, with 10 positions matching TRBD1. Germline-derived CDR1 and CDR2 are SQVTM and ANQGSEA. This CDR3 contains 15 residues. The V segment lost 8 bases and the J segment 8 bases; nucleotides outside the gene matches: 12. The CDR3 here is CSFPSRDRGHSPLHF. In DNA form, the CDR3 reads TGCAGCTTTCCGAGCCGGGACAGGGGACATTCACCCCTCCACTTT. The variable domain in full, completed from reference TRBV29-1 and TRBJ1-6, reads SAVISQKPSRDICQRGTSLTIQCQVDSQVTMMFWYRQQPGQSLTLIATANQGSEATYESGFVIDKFPISRPNLTFSTLTVSNMSPEDSSIYLCSFPSRDRGHSPLHFGNGTRLTVT.